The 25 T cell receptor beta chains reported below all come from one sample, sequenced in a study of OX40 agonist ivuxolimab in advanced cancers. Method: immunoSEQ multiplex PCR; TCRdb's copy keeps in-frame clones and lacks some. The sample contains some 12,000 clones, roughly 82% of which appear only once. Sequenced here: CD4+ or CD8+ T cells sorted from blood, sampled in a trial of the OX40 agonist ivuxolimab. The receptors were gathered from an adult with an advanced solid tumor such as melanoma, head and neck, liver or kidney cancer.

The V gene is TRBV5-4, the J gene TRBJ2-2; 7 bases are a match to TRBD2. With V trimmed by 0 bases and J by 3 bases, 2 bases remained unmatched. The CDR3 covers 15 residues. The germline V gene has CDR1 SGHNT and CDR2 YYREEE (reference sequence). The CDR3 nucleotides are TGTGCCAGCAGCTTGGCGGGAGGTTACACCGGGGAGCTGTTTTTT. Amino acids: CASSLAGGYTGELFF.

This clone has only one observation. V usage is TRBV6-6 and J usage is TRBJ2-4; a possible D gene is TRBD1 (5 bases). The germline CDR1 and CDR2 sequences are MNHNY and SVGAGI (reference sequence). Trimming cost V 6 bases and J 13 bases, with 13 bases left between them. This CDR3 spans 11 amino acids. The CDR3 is CASSPPPGQYF. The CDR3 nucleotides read TGTGCCAGCAGCCCACCCCCAGGGCAGTACTTC.

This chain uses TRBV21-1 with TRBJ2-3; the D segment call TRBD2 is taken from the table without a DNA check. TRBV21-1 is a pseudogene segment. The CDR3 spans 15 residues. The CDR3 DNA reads TGTGCCAGCAGCAAAGACGTGCGGCTAGCAGTTACGCAGTATTTT. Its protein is CASSKDVRLAVTQYF.

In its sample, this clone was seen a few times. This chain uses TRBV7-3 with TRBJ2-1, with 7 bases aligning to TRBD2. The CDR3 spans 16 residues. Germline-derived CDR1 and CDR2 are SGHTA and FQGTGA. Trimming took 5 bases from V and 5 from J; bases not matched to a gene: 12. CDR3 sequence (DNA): TGTGCCAGCAGCCCTAACCCCTCAGCGGGGCACAATGAGCAGTTCTTC. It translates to CASSPNPSAGHNEQFF.

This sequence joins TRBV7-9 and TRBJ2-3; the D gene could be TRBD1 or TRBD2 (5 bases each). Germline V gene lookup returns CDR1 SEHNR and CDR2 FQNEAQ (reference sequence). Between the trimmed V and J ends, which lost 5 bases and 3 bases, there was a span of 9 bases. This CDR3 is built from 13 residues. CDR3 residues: CASSVGTTDTQYF. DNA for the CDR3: TGTGCCAGCAGCGTAGGGACGACAGATACGCAGTATTTT.

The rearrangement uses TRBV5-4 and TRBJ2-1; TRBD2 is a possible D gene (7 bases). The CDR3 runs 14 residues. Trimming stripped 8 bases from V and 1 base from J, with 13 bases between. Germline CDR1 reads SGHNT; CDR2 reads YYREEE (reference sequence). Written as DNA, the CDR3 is TGTGCCAGTCCGGGGGGCCCGTCCTACAATGAGCAGTTCTTC. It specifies CASPGGPSYNEQFF.

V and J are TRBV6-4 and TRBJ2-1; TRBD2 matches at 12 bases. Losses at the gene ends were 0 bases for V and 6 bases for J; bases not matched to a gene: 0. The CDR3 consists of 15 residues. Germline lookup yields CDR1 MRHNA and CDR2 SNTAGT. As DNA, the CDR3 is TGTGCCAGCAGTGACTCGACTAGCGGGAGCAATGAGCAGTTCTTC. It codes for CASSDSTSGSNEQFF.

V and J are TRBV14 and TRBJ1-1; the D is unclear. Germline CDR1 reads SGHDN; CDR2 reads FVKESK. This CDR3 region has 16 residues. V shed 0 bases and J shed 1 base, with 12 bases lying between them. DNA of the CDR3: TGTGCCAGCAGCCAAGATTCCCTTTCCCGGAACACTGAAGCTTTCTTT. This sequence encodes CASSQDSLSRNTEAFF.

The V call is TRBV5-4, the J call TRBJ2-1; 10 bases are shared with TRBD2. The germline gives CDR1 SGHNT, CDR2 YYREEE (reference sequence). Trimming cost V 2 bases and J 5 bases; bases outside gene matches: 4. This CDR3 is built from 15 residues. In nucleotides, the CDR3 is TGTGCCAGCAGCTTCAGCGGGAGGGTCGACAATGAGCAGTTCTTC. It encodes CASSFSGRVDNEQFF.

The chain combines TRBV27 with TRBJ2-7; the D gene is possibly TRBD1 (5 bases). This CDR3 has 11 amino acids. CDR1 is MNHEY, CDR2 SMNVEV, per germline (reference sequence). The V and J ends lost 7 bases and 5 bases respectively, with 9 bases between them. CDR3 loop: CASKGVHEQYF. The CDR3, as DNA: TGTGCCAGCAAAGGGGTACACGAGCAGTACTTC.

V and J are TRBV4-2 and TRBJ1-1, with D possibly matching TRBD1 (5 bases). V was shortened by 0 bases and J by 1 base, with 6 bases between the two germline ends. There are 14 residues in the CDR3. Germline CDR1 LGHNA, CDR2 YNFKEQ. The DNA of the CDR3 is TGTGCCAGCAGCCAAGACGGGGGGAACACTGAAGCTTTCTTT. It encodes CASSQDGGNTEAFF.

DNA for the CDR3: TGTGCCAGCAGTCCCCGGGACCAGATCTACAATGAGCAGTTCTTC. It translates to CASSPRDQIYNEQFF. The chain joins TRBV6-1 to TRBJ2-1; D possibly uses TRBD1 or TRBD2 (5 bases each). The CDR3 consists of 15 residues. V lost 5 bases, J lost 3 bases, and 14 bases lay in between. Germline values: CDR1 MNHNS, CDR2 SASEGT.

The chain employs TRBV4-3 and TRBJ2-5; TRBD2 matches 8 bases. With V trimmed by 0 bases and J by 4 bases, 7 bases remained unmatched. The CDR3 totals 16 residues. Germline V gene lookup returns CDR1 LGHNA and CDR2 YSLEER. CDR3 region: CASSQEVEAGGETQYF. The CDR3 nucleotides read TGCGCCAGCAGCCAAGAAGTCGAGGCGGGAGGAGAGACCCAGTACTTC.

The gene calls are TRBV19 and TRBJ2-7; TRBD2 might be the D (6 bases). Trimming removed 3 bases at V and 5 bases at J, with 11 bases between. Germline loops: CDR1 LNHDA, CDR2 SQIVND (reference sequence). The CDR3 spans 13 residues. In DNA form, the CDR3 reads TGTGCCAGTAGTATGGGACTTCTCGACGAGCAGTACTTC. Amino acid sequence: CASSMGLLDEQYF.

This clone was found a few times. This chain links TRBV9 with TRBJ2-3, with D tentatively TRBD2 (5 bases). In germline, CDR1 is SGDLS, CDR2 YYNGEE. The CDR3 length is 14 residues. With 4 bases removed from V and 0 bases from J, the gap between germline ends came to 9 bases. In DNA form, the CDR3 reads TGTGCCAGCAGCCCCAGCGGCAGCACAGATACGCAGTATTTT. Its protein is CASSPSGSTDTQYF.

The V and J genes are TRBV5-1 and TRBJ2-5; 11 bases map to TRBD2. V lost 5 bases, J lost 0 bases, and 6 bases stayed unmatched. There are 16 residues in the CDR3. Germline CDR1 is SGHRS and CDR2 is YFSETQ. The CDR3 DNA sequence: TGCGCCAGCAGGGTACTAGCGGGAGAATACCAAGAGACCCAGTACTTC. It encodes CASRVLAGEYQETQYF.

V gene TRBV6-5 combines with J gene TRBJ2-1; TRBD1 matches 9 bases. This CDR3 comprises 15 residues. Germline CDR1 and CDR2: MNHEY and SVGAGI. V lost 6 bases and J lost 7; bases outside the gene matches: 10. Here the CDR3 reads CASSIGQGFRNEQFF. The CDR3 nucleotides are TGTGCCAGCAGCATTGGACAGGGGTTTCGAAATGAGCAGTTCTTC.

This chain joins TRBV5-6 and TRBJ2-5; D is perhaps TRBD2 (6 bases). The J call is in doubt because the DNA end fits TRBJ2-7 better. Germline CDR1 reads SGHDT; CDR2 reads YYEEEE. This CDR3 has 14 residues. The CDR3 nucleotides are TGTGCCAGCACCTGGGGGGACTTATCTTACGAGCAGTACTTC. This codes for CASTWGDLSYEQYF.

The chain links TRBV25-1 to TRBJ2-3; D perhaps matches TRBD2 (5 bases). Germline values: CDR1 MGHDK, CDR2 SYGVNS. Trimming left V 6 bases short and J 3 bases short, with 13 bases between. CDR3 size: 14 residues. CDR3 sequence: CASRPLATTDTQYF. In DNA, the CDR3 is TGTGCCAGCAGGCCTCTAGCCACGACAGATACGCAGTATTTT.

CDR3 bases: TGCAGCCGAACGGCGGGCGACACAGATACGCAGTATTTT. Encoded protein: CSRTAGDTDTQYF. The chain has TRBV29-1 and TRBJ2-3, with D maybe TRBD2 (5 bases). V gave up 8 bases and J gave up 2 bases, with 14 bases separating them. Per germline, CDR1 SQVTM and CDR2 ANQGSEA. The CDR3 runs to 13 residues.

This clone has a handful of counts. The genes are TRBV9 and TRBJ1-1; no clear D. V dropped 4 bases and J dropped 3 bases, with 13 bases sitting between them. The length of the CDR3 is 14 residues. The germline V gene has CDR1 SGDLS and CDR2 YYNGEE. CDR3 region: CASSPLGRDTEAFF. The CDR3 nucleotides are TGTGCCAGCAGCCCACTGGGGAGGGACACTGAAGCTTTCTTT.

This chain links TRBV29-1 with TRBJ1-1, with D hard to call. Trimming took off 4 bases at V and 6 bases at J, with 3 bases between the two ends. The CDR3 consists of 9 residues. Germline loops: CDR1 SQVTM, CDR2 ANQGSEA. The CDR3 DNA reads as TGCAGCGTTGGACCTGAAGCTTTCTTT. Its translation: CSVGPEAFF.

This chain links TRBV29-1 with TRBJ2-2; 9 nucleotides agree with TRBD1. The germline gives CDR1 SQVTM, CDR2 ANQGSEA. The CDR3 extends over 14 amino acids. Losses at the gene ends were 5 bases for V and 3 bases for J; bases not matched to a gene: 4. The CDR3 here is CSVNDRGDTGELFF. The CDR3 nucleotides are TGCAGCGTTAACGACAGGGGGGACACCGGGGAGCTGTTTTTT.

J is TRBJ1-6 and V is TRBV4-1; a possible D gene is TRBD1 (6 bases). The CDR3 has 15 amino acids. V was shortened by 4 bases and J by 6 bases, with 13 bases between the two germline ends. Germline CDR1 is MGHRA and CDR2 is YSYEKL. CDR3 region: CASSPRTELNSPLHF. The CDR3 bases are TGCGCCAGCAGCCCCCGGACAGAGCTTAATTCACCCCTCCACTTT.

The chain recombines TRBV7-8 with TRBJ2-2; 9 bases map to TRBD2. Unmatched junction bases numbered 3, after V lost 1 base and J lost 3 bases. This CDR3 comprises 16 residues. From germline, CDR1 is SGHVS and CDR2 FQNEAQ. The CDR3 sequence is CASSLGLAGHTGELFF. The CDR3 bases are TGTGCCAGCAGCTTAGGGCTAGCGGGGCACACCGGGGAGCTGTTTTTT.